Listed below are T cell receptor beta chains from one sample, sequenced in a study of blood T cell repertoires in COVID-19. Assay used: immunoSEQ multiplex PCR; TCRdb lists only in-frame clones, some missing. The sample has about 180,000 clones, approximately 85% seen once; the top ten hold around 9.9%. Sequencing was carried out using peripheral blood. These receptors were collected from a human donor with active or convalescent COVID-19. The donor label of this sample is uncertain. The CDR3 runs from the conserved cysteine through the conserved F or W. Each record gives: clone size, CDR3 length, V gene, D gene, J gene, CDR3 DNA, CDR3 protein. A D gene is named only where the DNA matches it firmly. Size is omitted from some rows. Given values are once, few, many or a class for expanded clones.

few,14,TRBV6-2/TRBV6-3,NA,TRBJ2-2,TGTGCCAGCAGCACAAGCAGGGATGCCGGGGAGCTGTTTTTT,CASSTSRDAGELFF
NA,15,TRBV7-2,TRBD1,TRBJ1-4,TGTGCCAGCAGCCCAAGACAGGGAGCTAATGAAAAACTGTTTTTT,CASSPRQGANEKLFF
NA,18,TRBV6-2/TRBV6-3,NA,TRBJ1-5,TGTGCCAGCAGTTCCCCTGGGACACCAAGGGGAAGCAATCAGCCCCAGCATTTT,CASSSPGTPRGSNQPQHF
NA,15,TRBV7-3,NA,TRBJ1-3,TGTGCCAGCAGCCCCACAGGTCGCTCTGGAAACACCATATATTTT,CASSPTGRSGNTIYF
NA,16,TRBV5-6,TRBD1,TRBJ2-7,TGTGCCAGCAGCTCCCGACGGACAGGGAGTTCCTACGAGCAGTACTTC,CASSSRRTGSSYEQYF
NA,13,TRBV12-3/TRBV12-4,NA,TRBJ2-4,TGTGCCAGCAGTCTGGCAGGGTCAAACATTCAGTACTTC,CASSLAGSNIQYF
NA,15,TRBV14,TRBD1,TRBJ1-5,TGTGCCAGCAGCGTTGGACAGGGAAGGGATCAGCCCCAGCATTTT,CASSVGQGRDQPQHF
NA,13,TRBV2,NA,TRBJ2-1,TGTGCCAGCAGTGGGGGGGTTGGGAATGAGCAGTTCTTC,CASSGGVGNEQFF
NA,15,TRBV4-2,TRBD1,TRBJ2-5,TGTGCCAGCAGCCCCCGGGACAGGGATCGGGAGACCCAGTACTTC,CASSPRDRDRETQYF
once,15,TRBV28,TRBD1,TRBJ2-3,TGTGCCAGCAACATCCTGGGACAGAACACAGATACGCAGTATTTT,CASNILGQNTDTQYF
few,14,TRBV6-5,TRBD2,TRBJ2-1,TGTGCCAGCAAAACACTAGCGGGAGGGGATGAGCAGTTCTTC,CASKTLAGGDEQFF
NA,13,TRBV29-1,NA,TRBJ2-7,TGCAGCGTTGAGACAGAATCCTCCTACGAGCAGTACTTC,CSVETESSYEQYF
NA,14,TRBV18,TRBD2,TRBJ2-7,TGTGCCAGCTCACCGGGACTAGCGGACTACGAGCAGTACTTC,CASSPGLADYEQYF
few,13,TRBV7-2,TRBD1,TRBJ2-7,TGTGCCAGCAGCTTAGCCTCGTTCGGGACAGGGCTCTTC,CASSLASFGTGLF
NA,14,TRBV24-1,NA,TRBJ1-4,TGTGCCACCAGCAGCTCAGGGCCAGCTGAAAAACTGTTTTTT,CATSSSGPAEKLFF
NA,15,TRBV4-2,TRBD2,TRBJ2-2,TGTGCCAGCAGCCAAGAGTGGGGGGGAACCGGGGAGCTGTTTTTT,CASSQEWGGTGELFF
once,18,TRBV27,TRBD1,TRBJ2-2,TGTGCCAGCAGACCCGGGACAGGGCTGTCCACGAACACCGGGGAGCTGTTTTTT,CASRPGTGLSTNTGELFF
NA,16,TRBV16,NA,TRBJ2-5,TGTGCCAGCAGCCCCCGTCCGTCGAGGGTAGCAGAGACCCAGTACTTC,CASSPRPSRVAETQYF
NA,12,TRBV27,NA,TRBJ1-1,TGTGCCAGTAAACAGGGTGCGACTGAAGCTTTCTTT,CASKQGATEAFF
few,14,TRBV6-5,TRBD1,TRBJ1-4,TGTGCCAGCAGCGACAGGGGGCTTTATGAAAAACTGTTTTTT,CASSDRGLYEKLFF
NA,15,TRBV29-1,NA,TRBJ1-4,TGCAGCGTTCGTACAGGGATAAGGGTTAATGAAAAACTGTTTTTT,CSVRTGIRVNEKLFF
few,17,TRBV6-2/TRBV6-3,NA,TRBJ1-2,TGTGCCAGCAGTAACGGGGAACGACAGGAGAACCACTATGGCTACACCTTC,CASSNGERQENHYGYTF
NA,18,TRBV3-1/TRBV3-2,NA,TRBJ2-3,TGTGCCAGCAGCTACGCATTTCGGGCGGGACTCTACGCAGATACGCAGTATTTT,CASSYAFRAGLYADTQYF
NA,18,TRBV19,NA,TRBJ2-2,TGTGCCAGTAGCCTCAGGGGGCGCGGGGGACGGGACACCGGGGAGCTGTTTTTT,CASSLRGRGGRDTGELFF
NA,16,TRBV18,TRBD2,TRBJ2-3,TGTGCCAGCTCACCCTCTAGCGGGGGGGCCTCCGATACGCAGTATTTT,CASSPSSGGASDTQYF
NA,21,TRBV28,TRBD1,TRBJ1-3,TGTGCCAGCAGTTCCATTTCGGGCGGGACAGGTATATTTCTTTCAGGAAACACCATATATTTT,CASSSISGGTGIFLSGNTIYF
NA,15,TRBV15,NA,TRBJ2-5,TGTGCCACCAGCAGAGATCTGGCAGGGGAAGAGACCCAGTACTTC,CATSRDLAGEETQYF
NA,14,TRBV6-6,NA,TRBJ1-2,TGTGCCAGCAGTTACTTTGCGACACACTATGGCTACACCTTC,CASSYFATHYGYTF
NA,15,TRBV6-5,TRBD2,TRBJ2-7,TGTGCCAGCAGACTGTCCGGGACTAGCGGCTACGAGCAGTACTTC,CASRLSGTSGYEQYF
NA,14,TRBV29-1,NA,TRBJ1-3,TGCAGCGTTGAGCCGGGTCTCTCTGGAAACACCATATATTTT,CSVEPGLSGNTIYF
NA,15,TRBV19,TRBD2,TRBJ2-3,TGTGCCAGTAGCGTAGGGACTAGATACACAGATACGCAGTATTTT,CASSVGTRYTDTQYF
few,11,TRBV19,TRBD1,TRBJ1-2,TGTGCCAGCAGGACAGGGGCCCCCTCGGCCTTC,CASRTGAPSAF
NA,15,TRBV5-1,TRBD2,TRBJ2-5,TGCGCCAGCAGCTTCAGCGGGGATATCATCGAGACCCAGTACTTC,CASSFSGDIIETQYF
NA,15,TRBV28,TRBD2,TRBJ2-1,TGTGCCAGCAGTTTACGGCTAGCGGGGAGTGGTGAGCAGTTCTTC,CASSLRLAGSGEQFF
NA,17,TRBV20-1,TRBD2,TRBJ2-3,TGCAGTGCTAGTGGTAGGACTAGCGGGAGGGCCCCAGATACGCAGTATTTT,CSASGRTSGRAPDTQYF
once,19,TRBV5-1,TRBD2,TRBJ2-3,TGCGCCAGCAGCTTGGTGGTAATGGCGGGAGGGCCCATCACAGATACGCAGTATTTT,CASSLVVMAGGPITDTQYF
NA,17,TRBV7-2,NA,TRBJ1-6,TGTGCCAGCAGCTTTGAGCTCACCGGGACGGGAGGTTCACCCCTCCACTTT,CASSFELTGTGGSPLHF
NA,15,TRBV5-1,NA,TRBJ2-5,TGCGCCAGCACCCGAGGCGACAGCGCCGGCGAGACCCAGTACTTC,CASTRGDSAGETQYF
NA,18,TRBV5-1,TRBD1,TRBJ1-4,TGCGCCAGCAGCCGGCGGGCCGGGACAGGGGGCGCGGGTGAAAAACTGTTTTTT,CASSRRAGTGGAGEKLFF
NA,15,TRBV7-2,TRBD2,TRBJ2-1,TGTGCCAGCAGCTTATACTCGGGAGGGCGAAATGAGCAGTTCTTC,CASSLYSGGRNEQFF
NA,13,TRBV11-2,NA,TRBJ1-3,TGTGCCAGCAGCTTAGGCAGGTCCAGCACCATATATTTT,CASSLGRSSTIYF
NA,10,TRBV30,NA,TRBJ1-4,TGTGCCTGGAGCGGTGAAAAACTGTTTTTT,CAWSGEKLFF
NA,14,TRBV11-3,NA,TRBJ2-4,TGTGCCAGCAGCTTGACTAGGGAGCGGTCCATTCAGTACTTC,CASSLTRERSIQYF
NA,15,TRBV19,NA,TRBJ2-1,TGTGCCAGTAGCCTGTGGGACATAGACTACAATGAGCAGTTCTTC,CASSLWDIDYNEQFF
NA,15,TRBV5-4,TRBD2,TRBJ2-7,TGTGCCAGCAGCCTTAAACTAGCGGGAGCCTACGAGCAGTACTTC,CASSLKLAGAYEQYF
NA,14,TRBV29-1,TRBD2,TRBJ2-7,TGCAGCGTGATAGCGGGAGGGCCTCGCGACGAGCAGTACTTC,CSVIAGGPRDEQYF
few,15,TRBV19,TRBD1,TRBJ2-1,TGTGCCACAGACGAGGGACAGGGGGCATACAATGAGCAGTTCTTC,CATDEGQGAYNEQFF